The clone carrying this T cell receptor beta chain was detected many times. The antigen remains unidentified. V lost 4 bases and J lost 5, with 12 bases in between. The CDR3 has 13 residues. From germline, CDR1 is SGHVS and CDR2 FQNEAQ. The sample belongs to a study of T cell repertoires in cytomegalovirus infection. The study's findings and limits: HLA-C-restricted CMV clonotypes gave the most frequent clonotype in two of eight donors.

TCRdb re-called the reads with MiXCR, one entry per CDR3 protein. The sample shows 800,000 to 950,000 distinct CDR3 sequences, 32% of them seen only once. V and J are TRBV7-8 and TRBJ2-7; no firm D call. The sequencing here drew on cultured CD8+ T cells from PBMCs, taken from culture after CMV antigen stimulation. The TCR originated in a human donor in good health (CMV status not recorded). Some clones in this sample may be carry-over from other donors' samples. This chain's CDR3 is CASSSSYGNEQYF. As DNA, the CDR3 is TGTGCCAGCAGCTCCTCCTACGGCAACGAGCAGTACTTC.